The 11 T cell receptor beta chains reported below all come from one sample, sequenced in a study of blood T cell repertoires in COVID-19. Here immunoSEQ multiplex PCR was the method, and the copy in TCRdb shows in-frame clones only, minus some. The table has just over 300,000 clones, just over 85% seen once. What was sequenced was PBMCs or T cells enriched from blood (not recorded which). These receptors all come from a man under 40 who had recovered from COVID-19.

The chain is built from TRBV21-1 and TRBJ2-7; TRBD2 was called by the table and not checked on the DNA. TRBV21-1 is listed as a pseudogene. The CDR3 consists of 17 residues. DNA of the CDR3: TGTGCCAGCAGCAAACCATTAACTAGCGGGAGCCGCCGGGAGCAGTACTTC. Amino acid sequence: CASSKPLTSGSRREQYF.

This clone occurred a few times. The rearrangement links TRBV5-4 to TRBJ1-1; D possibly corresponds to TRBD1 (6 bases). Per germline, CDR1 SGHNT and CDR2 YYREEE (reference sequence). CDR3 length equals 16 residues. Trimming pared 5 bases from V and 1 base from J, leaving 18 bases between. The CDR3 is CASRFGGGIGNTEAFF. CDR3 coding DNA: TGTGCCAGCAGGTTCGGGGGGGGCATAGGGAACACTGAAGCTTTCTTT.

This clone has only one observation. CDR3 sequence reads: CASSLGQEYNTEAFF. The CDR3 nucleotides read TGTGCCAGCAGTTTGGGACAGGAGTATAACACTGAAGCTTTCTTT. V usage is TRBV6-4 and J usage is TRBJ1-1; TRBD1 aligns across 8 bases. The V segment lost 5 bases and the J segment 2 bases; nucleotides outside the gene matches: 7. The CDR3 runs 15 residues. Germline CDR1 and CDR2: MRHNA and SNTAGT.

The chain couples TRBV19 to TRBJ1-5, with D uncertain. The V gene's germline CDR1 is LNHDA and CDR2 SQIVND (reference sequence). This CDR3 has 14 amino acids. V gave up 4 bases and J gave up 2 bases, with 9 bases separating them. CDR3 DNA: TGTGCCAGTAGTAGACACGTGGGCAATCAGCCCCAGCATTTT. Its protein is CASSRHVGNQPQHF.

This clone came up a few times. The chain has TRBV10-3 and TRBJ1-5; 7 bases fit TRBD1. This CDR3 has 13 residues. J was trimmed by 7 bases and V by 3 bases; bases with no gene match: 3. The germline gives CDR1 ENHRY, CDR2 SYGVKD. The CDR3 here is CAISDTGVQPQHF. The CDR3 nucleotides are TGTGCCATCAGTGATACAGGGGTACAGCCCCAGCATTTT.

The rearrangement uses TRBV7-9 and TRBJ2-7, with 14 bases lining up with TRBD2. J gave up 4 bases and V 5 bases, and 4 bases lay outside the gene matches. CDR1 is SEHNR and CDR2 is FQNEAQ in the germline V gene (reference sequence). The CDR3 runs 15 residues. CDR3 bases: TGTGCCAGCAGCCCGCGGACTAGCGGGGGGTACGAGCAGTACTTC. Translation: CASSPRTSGGYEQYF.

The chain recombines TRBV5-1 with TRBJ1-4; possible D gene TRBD1, 6 bases. CDR1 and CDR2 (germline): SGHRS, YFSETQ. CDR3 size: 14 residues. Trimming stripped 0 bases from V and 7 bases from J, with 10 bases between. This chain's CDR3 is CASSLVSRGEKLFF. The CDR3 DNA reads TGCGCCAGCAGCTTGGTTTCCAGGGGTGAAAAACTGTTTTTT.

V and J are TRBV6-5 and TRBJ2-5, with D unresolved. From germline, CDR1 is MNHEY and CDR2 SVGAGI. The CDR3 runs to 12 residues. V lost 2 bases and J 5 bases, leaving 6 bases between the germline ends. Here the CDR3 reads CASSYDGETQYF. In DNA, the CDR3 is TGTGCCAGCAGTTACGACGGGGAGACCCAGTACTTC.

The chain couples TRBV25-1 to TRBJ2-3; D unclear. Trimming took 5 bases from V and 3 from J, leaving 9 bases between them. In germline, CDR1 is MGHDK, CDR2 SYGVNS. The CDR3 length is 13 residues. As DNA, the CDR3 is TGTGCCAGCAGTCCGCACCAGACAGATACGCAGTATTTT. It translates to CASSPHQTDTQYF.

V gene TRBV18 combines with J gene TRBJ1-5, with 9 bases matching TRBD1. V lost 6 bases to trimming and J lost 6 bases; unmatched junction nucleotides: 9. Germline V CDR1 and CDR2: KGHSH, LQKENI. The length of the CDR3 is 15 residues. Here the CDR3 DNA reads TGTGCCAGCTCCCTCGGGACAGGGAGAAGTCAGCCCCAGCATTTT. This gives the protein CASSLGTGRSQPQHF.

The table lists this clone with a few counts. The chain links TRBV19 to TRBJ1-2, with D unresolved. The CDR3 contains 13 residues. Between the trimmed V and J ends, which lost 6 bases and 5 bases, there was a span of 13 bases. The germline V gene has CDR1 LNHDA and CDR2 SQIVND (reference sequence). The DNA of the CDR3 is TGTGCCAGTAGCGCACTCCCGGGTTATGGCTACACCTTC. Its translation is CASSALPGYGYTF.